The clone carrying this T cell receptor beta chain has just one count. Its antigen is not known. A much more abundant neighbour one base away suggests this may be a read error. The data belong to a study of glioma-infiltrating T cells. Notes on the study in general: Tissue and blood shared very few CDR3 sequences. Gliomas, especially low-grade, showed above-expected tissue-blood divergence; non-neoplastic patients showed below.

Using RNA template, CDR3s of TCR alpha and beta were amplified with iRepertoire arm-PCR. For one-step reverse transcription and amplification, about 85-400 ng of tissue mRNA or PBMC total RNA was used. One entry per CDR3 protein results from TCRdb running MiXCR on the multiplex PCR reads. The sample carries around 180,000 distinct CDR3 sequences, over 40% recorded once. The CDR3 loop spans 13 amino acids. The V gene lost 7 bases and the J gene lost 2 bases, with 15 bases spanning the gap. Germline CDR1 reads DFQATT; CDR2 reads SNEGSKA (reference sequence). The sample taken for sequencing was glioma tissue, nonneoplastic brain tissue, or PBMCs (not recorded which). The receptor was isolated from a human donor with low-grade glioma or glioblastoma, undergoing nonglioma brain surgery, or in good health (not recorded which). The genes are TRBV20-1 and TRBJ2-7, with D perhaps TRBD2 (5 bases). For the CDR3, the DNA is TGCAGTGTCCCAAAGAGGGCAACCTACGAGCAGTACTTC. Protein: CSVPKRATYEQYF.